Detailed here is one TCR beta chain. Participant age was roughly 18 to 89 years, and participants resided in roughly 24 US areas. Participants were placed into cohorts based on the clinical history they reported. Authors' methods: Using reference gene primer amplification, nucleated cell counts were estimated. Here immunoSEQ multiplex PCR was the method, and the copy in TCRdb shows in-frame clones only, minus some. That table supplies the V and J calls and clone size; D and trimming were determined from the DNA. The repertoire consists of 150,000 or so clones, with about nine tenths occurring once and the leading ten covering about 4.1%. With 4 bases removed from V and 2 bases from J, the gap between germline ends came to 15 bases. Germline V gene data show CDR1 as SGHRS and CDR2 as YFSETQ. The CDR3 totals 15 residues. This entry is derived from a study of blood T cell repertoires in COVID-19.

The sequence came from a woman aged 40 to 50 who had been exposed to COVID-19. V gene TRBV5-1 combines with J gene TRBJ2-5; D may be TRBD1 (6 bases). The sequenced sample was PBMCs or T cells enriched from blood (not recorded which). The CDR3 protein is CASSQVQGPQETQYF. CDR3 bases: TGCGCCAGCAGCCAAGTACAGGGACCACAAGAGACCCAGTACTTC.